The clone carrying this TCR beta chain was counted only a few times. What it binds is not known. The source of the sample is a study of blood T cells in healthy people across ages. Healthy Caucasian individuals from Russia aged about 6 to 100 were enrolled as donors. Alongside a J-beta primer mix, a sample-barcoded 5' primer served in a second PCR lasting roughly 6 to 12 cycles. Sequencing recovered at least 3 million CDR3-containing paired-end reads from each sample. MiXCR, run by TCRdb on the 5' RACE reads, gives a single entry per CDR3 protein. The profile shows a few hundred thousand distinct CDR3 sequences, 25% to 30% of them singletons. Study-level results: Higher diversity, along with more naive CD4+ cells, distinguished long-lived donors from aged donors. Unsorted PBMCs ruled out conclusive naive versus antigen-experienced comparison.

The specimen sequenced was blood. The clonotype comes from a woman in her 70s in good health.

CDR3 in amino acids: CSVEWGGYTF. The CDR3 region has the DNA TGCAGCGTTGAATGGGGTGGCTACACCTTC. The chain couples TRBV29-1 to TRBJ1-2; D unresolved. The CDR3 loop spans 10 amino acids. The germline V and J ends were trimmed by 2 bases and 7 bases, with 5 bases remaining between them. Germline lookup yields CDR1 SQVTM and CDR2 ANQGSEA.